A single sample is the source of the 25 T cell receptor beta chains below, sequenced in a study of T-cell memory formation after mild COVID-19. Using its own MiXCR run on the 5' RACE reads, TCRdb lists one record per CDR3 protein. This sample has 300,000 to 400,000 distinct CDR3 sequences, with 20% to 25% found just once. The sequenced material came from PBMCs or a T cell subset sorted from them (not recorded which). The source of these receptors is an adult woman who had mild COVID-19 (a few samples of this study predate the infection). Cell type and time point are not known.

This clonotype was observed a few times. CDR3 bases: TGCGCCACCAGATCGGGGGAGCCGGGAGAACGTTTTGAGCAGTTCTTC. It codes for CATRSGEPGERFEQFF. The rearrangement links TRBV5-1 to TRBJ2-1; TRBD2 is a possible D gene (6 bases). This CDR3 region has 16 residues. Looked up from germline, CDR1 is SGHRS and CDR2 is YFSETQ. The V end lost 9 bases, the J end lost 9 bases, and 28 bases lay between the germline ends.

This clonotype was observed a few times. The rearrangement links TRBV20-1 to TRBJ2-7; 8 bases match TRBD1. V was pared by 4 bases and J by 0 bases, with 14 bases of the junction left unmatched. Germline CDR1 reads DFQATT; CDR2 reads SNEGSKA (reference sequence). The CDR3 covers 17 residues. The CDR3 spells CSATTPSRRGLSYEQYF. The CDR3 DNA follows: TGCAGTGCTACCACCCCCTCCCGCAGGGGGCTCTCCTACGAGCAGTACTTC.

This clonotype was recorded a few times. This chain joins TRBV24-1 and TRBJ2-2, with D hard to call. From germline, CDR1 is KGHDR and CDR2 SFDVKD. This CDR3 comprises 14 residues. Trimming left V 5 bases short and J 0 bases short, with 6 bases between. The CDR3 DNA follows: TGTGCCACCAGTGGCCGGGCGAACACCGGGGAGCTGTTTTTT. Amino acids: CATSGRANTGELFF.

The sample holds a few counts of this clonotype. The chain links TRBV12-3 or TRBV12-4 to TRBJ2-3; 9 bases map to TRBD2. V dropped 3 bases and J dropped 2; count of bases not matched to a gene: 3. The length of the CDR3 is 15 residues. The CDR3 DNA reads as TGTGCCAGCAGTTTCAGGACTAGCGACACAGATACGCAGTATTTT. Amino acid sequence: CASSFRTSDTDTQYF.

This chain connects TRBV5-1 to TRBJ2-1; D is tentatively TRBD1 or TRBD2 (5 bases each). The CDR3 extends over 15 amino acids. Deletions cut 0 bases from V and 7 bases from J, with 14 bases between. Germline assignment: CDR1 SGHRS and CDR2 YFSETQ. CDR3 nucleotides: TGCGCCAGCAGCTTGGCTCAGGGAGACAAGAATGAGCAGTTCTTC. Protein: CASSLAQGDKNEQFF.

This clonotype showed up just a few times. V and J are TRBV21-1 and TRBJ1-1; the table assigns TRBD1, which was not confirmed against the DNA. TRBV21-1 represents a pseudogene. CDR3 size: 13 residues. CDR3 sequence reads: CASSDGGRAEAFF. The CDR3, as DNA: TGTGCCAGCTCTGACGGGGGTCGAGCTGAAGCTTTCTTT.

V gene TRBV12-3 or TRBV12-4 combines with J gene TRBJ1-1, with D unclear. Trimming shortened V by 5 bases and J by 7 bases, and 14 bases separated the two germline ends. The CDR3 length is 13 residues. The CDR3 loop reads CASSKLLDGEAFF. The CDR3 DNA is TGTGCCAGCAGTAAACTACTGGACGGTGAAGCTTTCTTT.

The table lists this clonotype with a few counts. Here the CDR3 reads CASSLARGSGGAYNEQFF. CDR3 bases: TGTGCCAGCAGCTTAGCGCGTGGTAGCGGGGGGGCCTACAATGAGCAGTTCTTC. This rearrangement joins TRBV7-8 to TRBJ2-1, with TRBD2 matching 11 bases. The CDR3 is 18 amino acids. In germline, CDR1 is SGHVS, CDR2 FQNEAQ. Trimming removed 0 bases from V and 2 bases from J; junction bases left unmatched: 6.

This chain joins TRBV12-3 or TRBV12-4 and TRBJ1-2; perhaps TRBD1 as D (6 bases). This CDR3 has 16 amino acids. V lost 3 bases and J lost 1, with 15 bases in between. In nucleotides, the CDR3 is TGTGCCAGCAGTTTGGGTCCCGGGACACGTAACTATGGCTACACCTTC. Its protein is CASSLGPGTRNYGYTF.

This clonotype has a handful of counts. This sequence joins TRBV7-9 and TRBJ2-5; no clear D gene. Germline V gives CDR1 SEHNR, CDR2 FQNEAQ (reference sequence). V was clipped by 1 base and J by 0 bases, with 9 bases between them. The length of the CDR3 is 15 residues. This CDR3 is CASSLVRPNQETQYF. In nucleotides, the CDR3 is TGTGCCAGCAGCTTAGTTAGGCCGAACCAAGAGACCCAGTACTTC.

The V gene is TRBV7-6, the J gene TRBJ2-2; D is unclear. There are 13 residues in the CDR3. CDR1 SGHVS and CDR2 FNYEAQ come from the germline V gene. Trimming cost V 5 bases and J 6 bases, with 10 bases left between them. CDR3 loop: CASSPLDPGELFF. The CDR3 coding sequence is TGTGCCAGCAGCCCCCTCGACCCCGGGGAGCTGTTTTTT.

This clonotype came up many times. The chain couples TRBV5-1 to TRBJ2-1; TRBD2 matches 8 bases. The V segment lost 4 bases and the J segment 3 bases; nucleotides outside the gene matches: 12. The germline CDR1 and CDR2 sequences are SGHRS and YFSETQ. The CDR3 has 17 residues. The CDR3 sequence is CASSGSSGGALYNEQFF. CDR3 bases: TGCGCCAGCAGCGGCTCTTCCGGGGGGGCCCTCTACAATGAGCAGTTCTTC.

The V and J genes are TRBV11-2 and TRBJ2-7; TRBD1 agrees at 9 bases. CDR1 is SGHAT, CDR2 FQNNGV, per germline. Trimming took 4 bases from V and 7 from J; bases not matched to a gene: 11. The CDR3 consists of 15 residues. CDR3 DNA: TGTGCCAGCAGCTCATCCGACAGGGGGGTATATGAGCAGTACTTC. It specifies CASSSSDRGVYEQYF.

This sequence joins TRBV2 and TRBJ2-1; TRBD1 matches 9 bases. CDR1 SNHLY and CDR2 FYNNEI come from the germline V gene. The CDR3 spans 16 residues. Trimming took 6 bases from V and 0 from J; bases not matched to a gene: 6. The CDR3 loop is CASSRDRDSSYNEQFF. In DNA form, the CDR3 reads TGTGCCAGCAGCCGGGACAGGGATAGCTCCTACAATGAGCAGTTCTTC.

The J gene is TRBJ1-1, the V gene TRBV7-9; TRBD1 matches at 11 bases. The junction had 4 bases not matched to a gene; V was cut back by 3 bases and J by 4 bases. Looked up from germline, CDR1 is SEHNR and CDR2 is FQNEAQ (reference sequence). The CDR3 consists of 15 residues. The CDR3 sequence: CASSFRDRGFTEAFF. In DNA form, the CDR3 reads TGTGCCAGCAGCTTCCGGGACAGGGGGTTCACTGAAGCTTTCTTT.

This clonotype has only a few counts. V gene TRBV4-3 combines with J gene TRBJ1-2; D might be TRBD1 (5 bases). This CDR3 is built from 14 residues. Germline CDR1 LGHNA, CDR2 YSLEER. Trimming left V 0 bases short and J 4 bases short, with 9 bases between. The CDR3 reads CASSQDDSPYGYTF. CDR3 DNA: TGCGCCAGCAGCCAAGACGACAGTCCCTATGGCTACACCTTC.

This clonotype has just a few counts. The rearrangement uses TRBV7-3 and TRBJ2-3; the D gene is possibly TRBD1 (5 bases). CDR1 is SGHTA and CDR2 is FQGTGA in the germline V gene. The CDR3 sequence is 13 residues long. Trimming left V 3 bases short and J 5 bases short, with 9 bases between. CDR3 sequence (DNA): TGTGCCAGCAGCTTTGCAGGGCTAGATACGCAGTATTTT. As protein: CASSFAGLDTQYF.

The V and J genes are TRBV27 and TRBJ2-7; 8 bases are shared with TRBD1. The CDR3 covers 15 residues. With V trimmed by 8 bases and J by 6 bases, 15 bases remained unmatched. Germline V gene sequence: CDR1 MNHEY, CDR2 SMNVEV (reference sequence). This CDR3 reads CASAPEAGGFGEQYF. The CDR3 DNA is TGTGCCAGCGCTCCCGAGGCAGGGGGCTTCGGCGAGCAGTACTTC.

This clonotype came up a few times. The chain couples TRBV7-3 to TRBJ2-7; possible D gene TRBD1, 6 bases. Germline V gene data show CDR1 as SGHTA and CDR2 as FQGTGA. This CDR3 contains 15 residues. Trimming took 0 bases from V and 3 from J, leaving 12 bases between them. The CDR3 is CASSLTGDKNYEQYF. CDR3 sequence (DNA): TGTGCCAGCAGCTTAACGGGGGACAAGAACTACGAGCAGTACTTC.

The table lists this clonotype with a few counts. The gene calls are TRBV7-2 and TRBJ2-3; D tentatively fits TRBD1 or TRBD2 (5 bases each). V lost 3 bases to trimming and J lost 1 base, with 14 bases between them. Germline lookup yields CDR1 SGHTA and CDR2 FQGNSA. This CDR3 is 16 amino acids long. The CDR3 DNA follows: TGTGCCAGCAGCTTTTTCCCGGGGCGCGGCACAGATACGCAGTATTTT. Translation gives CASSFFPGRGTDTQYF.

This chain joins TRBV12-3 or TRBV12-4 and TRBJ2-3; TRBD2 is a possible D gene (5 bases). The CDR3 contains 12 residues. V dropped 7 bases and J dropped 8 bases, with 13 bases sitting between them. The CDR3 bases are TGTGCCAGCATGGGAAGAGGAGGTACGCAGTATTTT. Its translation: CASMGRGGTQYF.

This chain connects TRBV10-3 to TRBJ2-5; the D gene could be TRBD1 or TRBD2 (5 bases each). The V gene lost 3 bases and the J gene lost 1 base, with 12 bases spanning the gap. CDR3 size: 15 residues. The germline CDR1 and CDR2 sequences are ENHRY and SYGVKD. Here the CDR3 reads CAISDGWGSQETQYF. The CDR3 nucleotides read TGTGCCATCAGTGATGGGTGGGGGTCCCAAGAGACCCAGTACTTC.

The CDR3 DNA follows: TGTGCCAGCTCACCGTGGGTGTTCAGGGACGACTCTGGAAACACCATATATTTT. Amino acids: CASSPWVFRDDSGNTIYF. The V call is TRBV18, the J call TRBJ1-3; TRBD1 is a possible D gene (5 bases). V lost 3 bases, J lost 0 bases, and 18 bases lay in between. Germline V gene data show CDR1 as KGHSH and CDR2 as LQKENI. The CDR3 has 18 amino acids.

The CDR3 here is CASSLKLNYGYTF. The CDR3 region has the DNA TGTGCCAGCAGCTTAAAGCTGAACTATGGCTACACCTTC. This chain links TRBV7-2 with TRBJ1-2; D is unresolved. There are 13 residues in the CDR3. Trimming cost V 2 bases and J 2 bases, with 6 bases left between them. The germline V gene encodes CDR1 SGHTA and CDR2 FQGNSA.

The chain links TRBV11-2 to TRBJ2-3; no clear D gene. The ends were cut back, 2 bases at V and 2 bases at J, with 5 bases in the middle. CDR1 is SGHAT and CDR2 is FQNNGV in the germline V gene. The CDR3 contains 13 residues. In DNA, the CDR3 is TGTGCCAGCAGCTTATTTCTCACAGATACGCAGTATTTT. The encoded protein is CASSLFLTDTQYF.